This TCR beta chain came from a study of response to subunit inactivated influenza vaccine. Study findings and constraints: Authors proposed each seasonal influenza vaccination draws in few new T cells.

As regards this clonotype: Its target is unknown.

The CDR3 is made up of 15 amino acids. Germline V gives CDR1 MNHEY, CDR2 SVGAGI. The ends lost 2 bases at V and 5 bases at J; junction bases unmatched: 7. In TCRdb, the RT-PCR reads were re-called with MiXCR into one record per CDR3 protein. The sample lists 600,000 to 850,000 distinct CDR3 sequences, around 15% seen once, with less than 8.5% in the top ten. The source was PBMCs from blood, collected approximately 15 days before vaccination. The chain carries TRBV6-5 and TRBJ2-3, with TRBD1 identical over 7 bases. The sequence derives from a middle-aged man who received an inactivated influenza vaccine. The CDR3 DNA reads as TGTGCCAGCAGTTACAGGACAGGCCACGTAGATACGCAGTATTTT. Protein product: CASSYRTGHVDTQYF.